This record looks at one T cell receptor beta chain sequence and its context. The sample is drawn from a study of cytomegalovirus exposure and HLA in healthy donors. This CDR3 has 15 amino acids. Germline V gene sequence: CDR1 ENHRY, CDR2 SYGVKD. V lost 11 bases to trimming and J lost 0 bases, with 18 bases between them. CMV serostatus was not recorded for this donor. With 60 Vbeta and 13 Jbeta primers, the PCR was carried out. Using immunoSEQ multiplex PCR, the repertoire was profiled, and TCRdb retains in-frame clones only, with some absent. Found here are 100,000 to 150,000 clones, around 69% of them singletons; the top ten hold approximately 2.9%.

This TCR derives from a human donor in good health. The specimen sequenced was PBMCs. The chain carries TRBV10-3 and TRBJ2-3; tentatively, D is TRBD2 (6 bases). The CDR3: CAAQTGERSTDTQYF. CDR3 DNA sequence: TGTGCCGCCCAGACGGGGGAGCGAAGCACAGATACGCAGTATTTT.